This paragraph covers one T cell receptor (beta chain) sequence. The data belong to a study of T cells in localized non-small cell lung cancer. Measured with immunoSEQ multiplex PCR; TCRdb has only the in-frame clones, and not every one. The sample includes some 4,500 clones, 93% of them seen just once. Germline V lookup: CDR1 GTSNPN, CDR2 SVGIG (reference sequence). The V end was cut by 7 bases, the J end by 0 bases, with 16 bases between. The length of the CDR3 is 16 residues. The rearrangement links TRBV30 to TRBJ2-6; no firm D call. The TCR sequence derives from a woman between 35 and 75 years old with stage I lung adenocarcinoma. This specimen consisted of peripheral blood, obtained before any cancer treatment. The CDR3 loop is CASYTPINSGANVLTF. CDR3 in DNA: TGTGCCTCCTATACCCCCATAAACTCTGGGGCCAACGTCCTGACTTTC.